Listed here is a single TCR beta chain. This entry comes from a study of blood T cell repertoires in COVID-19. With 7 bases removed from V and 8 bases from J, the gap between germline ends came to 24 bases. CDR1 and CDR2 (germline): MDHEN, SYDVKM. The CDR3 extends over 17 amino acids. Assay used: immunoSEQ multiplex PCR; TCRdb lists only in-frame clones, some missing. The data hold just under 20,000 clones, with 70% to 90% observed a single time. Source material: peripheral blood. The chain combines TRBV28 with TRBJ1-6; a possible D gene is TRBD1 (6 bases). The sequence came from a human donor with active COVID-19. The donor label of this sample is uncertain. The DNA for the CDR3 is TGTGCCAGCACCTCTACGAAGTTCCAGGGGTCGTATTCACCCCTCCACTTT. It codes for CASTSTKFQGSYSPLHF.